The 23 T cell receptor beta chains reported below all come from one sample, sequenced in a study of beta chain features in type 1 diabetes. Every isolated RNA sample was fully reverse transcribed, so sequencing captured expressed TCRB transcripts. This table comes from immunoSEQ multiplex PCR, and its TCRdb copy is limited to in-frame clones, with some not included. The sample consists of some 360,000 clones, roughly a fifth of them appearing once. The source material was naive CD4+ T cells from blood. These receptors were collected from a woman between 18 and 29 years old in good health.

This clone showed up many times. V is TRBV23-1 and J is TRBJ1-5, with D unresolved. TRBV23-1 is treated as an ORF (open reading frame) with a function not yet certain. This CDR3 contains 12 residues. V dropped 3 bases and J dropped 9 bases, with 9 bases sitting between them. The chain's CDR3 is CASSQPGRPQHF. The CDR3 DNA sequence: TGCGCCAGCAGTCAGCCGGGTCGGCCCCAGCATTTT.

In this sample, this clone turned up a few times. The chain employs TRBV9 and TRBJ2-5, with D possibly matching TRBD2 (6 bases). Per the germline V gene, CDR1 is SGDLS and CDR2 is YYNGEE. The ends were cut back, 4 bases at V and 3 bases at J, with 13 bases in the middle. The CDR3 covers 14 residues. CDR3 nucleotide sequence: TGTGCCAGCAGCTTACGGGGGAGCGAAGAGACCCAGTACTTC. It codes for CASSLRGSEETQYF.

This clone was counted between two and nine times. The chain joins TRBV10-3 to TRBJ1-1; maybe TRBD1 (5 bases). Trimming took off 4 bases at V and 1 base at J, with 7 bases between the two ends. Germline CDR1 ENHRY, CDR2 SYGVKD. This CDR3 spans 13 amino acids. The CDR3 protein is CAISVQGNTEAFF. CDR3 nucleotides: TGTGCCATCAGTGTGCAGGGGAACACTGAAGCTTTCTTT.

A few counts support this clone. The chain carries TRBV11-2 and TRBJ2-7, with 11 bases lining up with TRBD2. Germline V lookup: CDR1 SGHAT, CDR2 FQNNGV. The CDR3 has 14 amino acids. Trimming cost V 2 bases and J 3 bases; bases outside gene matches: 0. The DNA of the CDR3 is TGTGCCAGCAGCTTACTAGCGGGAGGCTACGAGCAGTACTTC. Protein: CASSLLAGGYEQYF.

Worth noting for this clone: A junction end diverges from the germline sequence, so it may reflect a read error. This chain joins TRBV13 and TRBJ1-1; no reliable D call. Per germline, CDR1 PRHDT and CDR2 FYEKMQ (reference sequence). The CDR3 runs to 14 residues. The CDR3 DNA follows: TGTGCCAGCAGCCTAGGGTTGGAGGACACTGAAGCTTTCTTT. Translation: CASSLGLEDTEAFF.

This clone was seen only a few times. The CDR3 loop reads CASTQDGASGSYNEQFF. CDR3 bases: TGTGCCAGCACCCAAGACGGGGCTAGCGGCTCTTACAATGAGCAGTTCTTC. The chain has TRBV7-9 and TRBJ2-1; 7 bases match TRBD2. This CDR3 has 17 amino acids. Germline CDR1 is SEHNR and CDR2 is FQNEAQ (reference sequence). Germline trimming cut 7 bases from V and 4 bases from J; bases unmatched to any gene: 16.

This clone turned up a few times. The V gene is TRBV15, the J gene TRBJ2-7, with a weak D call TRBD1 (6 bases). CDR1 is LNHNV and CDR2 is YYDKDF in the germline V gene (reference sequence). V was clipped by 0 bases and J by 2 bases, with 17 bases between them. The CDR3 spans 17 residues. CDR3 coding DNA: TGTGCCACCAGCAGAGATATCGTAGACAGGTTAACCTACGAGCAGTACTTC. It yields the protein CATSRDIVDRLTYEQYF.

This sequence joins TRBV25-1 and TRBJ2-5, with 7 nucleotides matching TRBD2. There are 14 residues in the CDR3. The germline V gene encodes CDR1 MGHDK and CDR2 SYGVNS. J was trimmed by 4 bases and V by 4 bases; bases with no gene match: 6. The CDR3 reads CASSVSGGGETQYF. CDR3 nucleotide sequence: TGTGCCAGCAGTGTGTCGGGAGGTGGAGAGACCCAGTACTTC.

This rearrangement joins TRBV7-8 to TRBJ1-6; weak D call: TRBD1 (6 bases). V was pared by 6 bases and J by 0 bases, with 15 bases between. CDR3 length: 17 amino acids. CDR1 and CDR2 from the germline V gene are SGHVS and FQNEAQ. CDR3 protein: CASSRDRSSSYNSPLHF. DNA of the CDR3: TGTGCCAGCAGTCGAGACAGGTCAAGCTCCTATAATTCACCCCTCCACTTT.

This clone was observed a handful of times. This chain links TRBV18 with TRBJ1-5, with TRBD1 identical over 7 bases. The germline V gene encodes CDR1 KGHSH and CDR2 LQKENI. This CDR3 is built from 16 residues. The trim removed 2 bases at V and 0 bases at J, leaving 4 bases unmatched. CDR3 loop: CASSPSTGNSNQPQHF. In DNA form, the CDR3 reads TGTGCCAGCTCACCATCGACAGGGAATAGCAATCAGCCCCAGCATTTT.

The gene calls are TRBV30 and TRBJ2-7; 9 bases align to TRBD1. Per the germline V gene, CDR1 is GTSNPN and CDR2 is SVGIG (reference sequence). The J segment lost 4 bases and the V segment lost 1 base, leaving 8 bases of the junction unmatched. This CDR3 has 15 amino acids. DNA of the CDR3: TGTGCCTGGAGTGAAGCGGTCGGGACAGGGTACGAGCAGTACTTC. Its protein is CAWSEAVGTGYEQYF.

The chain uses TRBV30 and TRBJ2-1, with 9 bases matching TRBD1. Germline CDR1 reads GTSNPN; CDR2 reads SVGIG (reference sequence). This CDR3 is 12 amino acids long. The CDR3 reads CARGQGPYEQFF. The DNA of the CDR3 is TGTGCAAGGGGACAGGGTCCCTATGAGCAGTTCTTC.

This clone was picked up a small number of times. The chain carries TRBV15 and TRBJ2-7, with 11 positions matching TRBD2. Germline CDR1 reads LNHNV; CDR2 reads YYDKDF (reference sequence). This CDR3 contains 16 residues. Trimming removed 0 bases from V and 4 bases from J; junction bases left unmatched: 5. This chain's CDR3 is CATSREMVAGGYEQYF. The CDR3, as DNA: TGTGCCACCAGCAGAGAGATGGTAGCGGGAGGGTACGAGCAGTACTTC. The full variable domain, completed using reference TRBV15 and TRBJ2-7, is DAMVIQNPRYQVTQFGKPVTLSCSQTLNHNVMYWYQQKSSQAPKLLFHYYDKDFNNEADTPDNFQSRRPNTSFCFLDIRSPGLGDTAMYLCATSREMVAGGYEQYFGPGTRLTVT.

This chain uses TRBV19 with TRBJ2-7; 8 bases match TRBD1. The CDR3 contains 15 residues. Germline V gene data show CDR1 as LNHDA and CDR2 as SQIVND (reference sequence). Germline trimming cut 5 bases from V and 5 bases from J; bases unmatched to any gene: 11. CDR3 in amino acids: CASSGPGTGMDEQYF. DNA of the CDR3: TGTGCCAGTAGTGGCCCCGGGACAGGTATGGACGAGCAGTACTTC.

The chain uses TRBV5-6 and TRBJ2-5, with D uncertain. CDR1 is SGHDT, CDR2 YYEEEE, per germline. CDR3 length: 11 amino acids. The V and J ends lost 4 bases and 5 bases respectively, with 6 bases between them. The CDR3, as DNA: TGTGCCAGCAGCCACCGGGAGACCCAGTACTTC. Its translation: CASSHRETQYF.

V and J are TRBV6-5 and TRBJ1-5; 7 bases match TRBD1. The CDR3 sequence is 16 residues long. The germline gives CDR1 MNHEY, CDR2 SVGAGI. V shed 4 bases, J shed 6 bases, and the junction held 12 bases outside the gene matches. CDR3 in amino acids: CASSSMKGAPGQPQHF. For the CDR3, the DNA is TGTGCCAGCAGTTCGATGAAGGGGGCGCCGGGTCAGCCCCAGCATTTT.

This clone came up a few times. The CDR3 DNA reads TGCGCCAGCAGCCAAGCGCGGGACCGCACAGATACGCAGTATTTT. This codes for CASSQARDRTDTQYF. The chain joins TRBV4-1 to TRBJ2-3, with a tentative D call TRBD2 (6 bases). The V end lost 1 base, the J end lost 1 base, and 9 bases lay between the germline ends. This CDR3 region has 15 residues. The germline gives CDR1 MGHRA, CDR2 YSYEKL.

The table lists this clone with a few counts. The gene calls are TRBV18 and TRBJ2-7, with D unresolved. This CDR3 contains 14 residues. Germline V gene data show CDR1 as KGHSH and CDR2 as LQKENI. V was shortened by 2 bases and J by 2 bases, with 10 bases between the two germline ends. CDR3 DNA sequence: TGTGCCAGCTCACCAGCTGAACACACCTACGAGCAGTACTTC. It specifies CASSPAEHTYEQYF. Looking up the rest from reference TRBV18 and TRBJ2-7 gives the full variable domain: NAGVMQNPRHLVRRRGQEARLRCSPMKGHSHVYWYRQLPEEGLKFMVYLQKENIIDESGMPKERFSAEFPKEGPSILRIQQVVRGDSAAYFCASSPAEHTYEQYFGPGTRLTVT.

The genes are TRBV7-8 and TRBJ2-1; D ambiguous. In germline, CDR1 is SGHVS, CDR2 FQNEAQ. V was cut by 5 bases and J by 6 bases, with 11 bases left in between. The CDR3 sequence is 13 residues long. In DNA form, the CDR3 reads TGTGCCAGCAGCCCCCGGGTTCCCAATGAGCAGTTCTTC. Translating gives CASSPRVPNEQFF.

The chain combines TRBV7-2 with TRBJ1-1; a weak D match, TRBD1 (6 bases). From germline, CDR1 is SGHTA and CDR2 FQGNSA. The CDR3 covers 16 residues. The V end was cut by 1 base, the J end by 8 bases, with 20 bases between. The chain's CDR3 is CASSLVSTRSRGEAFF. The DNA of the CDR3 is TGTGCCAGCAGCTTAGTCTCGACACGTTCAAGGGGGGAAGCTTTCTTT.

The table lists this clone with a few counts. This sequence joins TRBV5-1 and TRBJ2-2; D is possibly TRBD2 (5 bases). V gave up 0 bases and J gave up 6 bases, with 12 bases separating them. This CDR3 comprises 15 residues. The germline CDR1 and CDR2 sequences are SGHRS and YFSETQ. CDR3 sequence: CASSLGTLVAGELFF. CDR3 DNA: TGCGCCAGCAGCTTGGGGACTCTAGTGGCCGGGGAGCTGTTTTTT.

This clone was counted between two and nine times. The chain is built from TRBV5-6 and TRBJ2-7, with 13 bases aligning to TRBD2. With 3 bases clipped from V and 2 bases from J, the junction kept 2 bases outside the gene matches. This CDR3 comprises 15 residues. CDR1 is SGHDT and CDR2 is YYEEEE in the germline V gene. CDR3: CASSSGLAGTYEQYF. The CDR3 DNA reads as TGTGCCAGCAGCTCGGGACTAGCGGGGACCTACGAGCAGTACTTC. Full variable domain (remainder filled in from reference TRBV5-6 and TRBJ2-7): DAGVTQSPTHLIKTRGQQVTLRCSPKSGHDTVSWYQQALGQGPQFIFQYYEEEERQRGNFPDRFSGHQFPNYSSELNVNALLLGDSALYLCASSSGLAGTYEQYFGPGTRLTVT.

This clone was observed a few times. This chain uses TRBV7-2 with TRBJ2-5; 8 bases match TRBD2. Germline CDR1 SGHTA, CDR2 FQGNSA. Unmatched junction bases numbered 6, after V lost 6 bases and J lost 0 bases. This CDR3 has 15 residues. The CDR3 loop reads CASSQSGGYQETQYF. In nucleotides, the CDR3 is TGTGCCAGCAGTCAGAGCGGGGGCTACCAAGAGACCCAGTACTTC.